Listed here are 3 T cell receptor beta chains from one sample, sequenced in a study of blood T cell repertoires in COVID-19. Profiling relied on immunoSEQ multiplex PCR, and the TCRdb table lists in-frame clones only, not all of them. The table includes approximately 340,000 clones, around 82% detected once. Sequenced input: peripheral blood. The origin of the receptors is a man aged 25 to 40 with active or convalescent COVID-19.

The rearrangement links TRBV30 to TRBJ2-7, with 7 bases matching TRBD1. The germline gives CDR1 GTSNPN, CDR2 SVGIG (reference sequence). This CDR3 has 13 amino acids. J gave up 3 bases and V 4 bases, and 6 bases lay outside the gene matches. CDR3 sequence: CAWNRDSFYEQYF. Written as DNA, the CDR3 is TGTGCCTGGAATCGGGACAGCTTCTACGAGCAGTACTTC.

The CDR3 DNA reads as TGTGCCAGCAGCCAAGAAGGGGTTAGCAATCAGCCCCAGCATTTT. Its protein is CASSQEGVSNQPQHF. The rearrangement uses TRBV4-2 and TRBJ1-5, with D perhaps matching TRBD1 (5 bases). The V and J ends lost 0 bases and 0 bases respectively, with 6 bases between them. The CDR3 sequence is 15 residues long. Germline loops: CDR1 LGHNA, CDR2 YNFKEQ.

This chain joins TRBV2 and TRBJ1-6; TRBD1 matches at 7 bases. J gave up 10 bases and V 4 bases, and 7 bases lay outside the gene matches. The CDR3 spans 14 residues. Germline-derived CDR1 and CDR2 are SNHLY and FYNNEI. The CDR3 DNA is TGTGCCAGCAGTGGGAGGGACAGAAGGTCACCCCTCCACTTT. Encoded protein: CASSGRDRRSPLHF.